A selection of T cell receptor beta chains follows, all from one sample in a study of blood T cell repertoires in COVID-19. Here immunoSEQ multiplex PCR was the method, and the copy in TCRdb shows in-frame clones only, minus some. Of around 68,000 clones detected, 85% to 90% appear once; the ten largest clones hold 7% to 10%. Sequenced: peripheral blood. These receptor sequences come from a man in his fifties or sixties with active COVID-19. The CDR3 runs from the conserved cysteine through the conserved F or W. Each record gives: clone size, J gene, V gene, D gene, CDR3 DNA, CDR3 protein. A D gene is named only where the DNA matches it firmly. The listing skips clone size in some rows; elsewhere it reads once, few, many or a size class.

>-|TRBJ2-1|TRBV7-6|-
TGTGCCAGCAGCTCCTACTCCGTCGCCGGGAATGAGCAGTTCTTC
CASSSYSVAGNEQFF
>-|TRBJ1-5|TRBV7-2|-
TGTGCCAGCAGCTTTCGAGTGAATCAGCCCCAGCATTTT
CASSFRVNQPQHF
>-|TRBJ1-1|TRBV12-5|-
TGTGCTAGTGGTTTGTCGGGGAGCACTGAAGCTTTCTTT
CASGLSGSTEAFF
>-|TRBJ1-3|TRBV10-3|-
TGTGCCATCAGTGACCAAGGAAACACCATATATTTT
CAISDQGNTIYF
>-|TRBJ1-2|TRBV6-1|TRBD1
TGTGCCAGCAGTGAAGCGGCGTTTGGGACAGGCTATGGCTACACCTTC
CASSEAAFGTGYGYTF
>-|TRBJ2-3|TRBV7-6|TRBD1
TGTGCCAGCAGCTTATTTCAGGGGGCTTCAGATACGCAGTATTTT
CASSLFQGASDTQYF
>-|TRBJ2-1|TRBV9|-
TGTGCCAGCAGCGTAGGGGGGCTTACCTACAATGAGCAGTTCTTC
CASSVGGLTYNEQFF
>-|TRBJ1-3|TRBV29-1|-
TGCAGCGCCGAAGGACAGCTCTCTGGAAACACCATATATTTT
CSAEGQLSGNTIYF
>-|TRBJ1-1|TRBV7-9|TRBD1
TGTGCCAGCAGCTGGATCCGGGACAGGAACACTGAAGCTTTCTTT
CASSWIRDRNTEAFF
>-|TRBJ1-2|TRBV19|-
TGTGCCAGTAGTCCAGGGGCCCTCTATGGCTACACCTTC
CASSPGALYGYTF
>-|TRBJ1-4|TRBV19|-
TGTGCCAGTAGTCGCGGGTCAACCAATAATGAAAAACTGTTTTTT
CASSRGSTNNEKLFF
>-|TRBJ1-1|TRBV30|-
TGTGCCTGGAGTGAGTCGGTTGAAGCTTTCTTT
CAWSESVEAFF
>-|TRBJ2-6|TRBV6-4|TRBD1
TGTGCCAGCAGTGATACAGGGGCTGGGGCCAACGTCCTGACTTTC
CASSDTGAGANVLTF
>few|TRBJ2-7|TRBV6-2/TRBV6-3|-
TGTGCCAGCAGTCGGACACGGGGGTACGAGCAGTACTTC
CASSRTRGYEQYF
>-|TRBJ2-1|TRBV7-2|-
TGTGCCAGCAGCCCAAGCACGTCACCCTACAATGAGCAGTTCTTC
CASSPSTSPYNEQFF
>once|TRBJ1-1|TRBV19|TRBD1
TGTGCCAGTAGTGCGACAGGGTCAGATGAAGCTTTCTTT
CASSATGSDEAFF
>-|TRBJ2-5|TRBV5-1|-
TGCGCCAGCAGCTCGGCAGGGAAAGTGGAAGAGACCCAGTACTTC
CASSSAGKVEETQYF
>-|TRBJ2-3|TRBV15|TRBD1
TGTGCCACCAGCAGAGCGGGCCAGGGGGCAGATACGCAGTATTTT
CATSRAGQGADTQYF
>-|TRBJ2-3|TRBV6-1|TRBD2
TGTGCCAGCAGTGACGTCGGGCTAGCGGGCACAGATACGCAGTATTTT
CASSDVGLAGTDTQYF
>once|TRBJ2-7|TRBV7-9|TRBD1
TGTGCCAGCAGCTTGACAGGGATCTACGAGCAGTACTTC
CASSLTGIYEQYF
>-|TRBJ1-5|TRBV6-5|-
TGTGCCAGCATCGGGGTAGGTCTCAATCAGCCCCAGCATTTT
CASIGVGLNQPQHF
>few|TRBJ2-7|TRBV2|TRBD1
TGTGCCAGCAGTCGGACAGGCGGTAGGGGCGAGCAGTACTTC
CASSRTGGRGEQYF
>-|TRBJ1-6|TRBV5-1|TRBD1
TGCGCCAGCAGCTTGGAGGGGACAGGGCGCTACCTCCTCCACTTT
CASSLEGTGRYLLHF
>-|TRBJ1-6|TRBV9|TRBD1
TGTGCCAGCAGCGTAACAGGGGCATCAAGTAATTCACCCCTCCACTTT
CASSVTGASSNSPLHF
>few|TRBJ1-5|TRBV7-2|-
TGTGCCAGCAGCTTAGTAGGGGATCCCGTCCAGCCCCAGCATTTT
CASSLVGDPVQPQHF
>-|TRBJ1-3|TRBV5-4|-
TGTGCCAGCAGCAGGGACAACGGAAACACCATATATTTT
CASSRDNGNTIYF
>-|TRBJ2-5|TRBV5-1|-
TGCGCCAGCAGCCCACAGGGACAAGAGACCCAGTACTTC
CASSPQGQETQYF
>-|TRBJ2-1|TRBV7-8|TRBD2
TGTGCCAGCAGCTGGGGGACTAGCGGGGGCTATGAGCAGTTCTTC
CASSWGTSGGYEQFF
>-|TRBJ1-1|TRBV6-4|-
TGTGCCAGCAGTGCCACAGTGGCCACTGAAGCTTTCTTT
CASSATVATEAFF
>-|TRBJ1-5|TRBV2|TRBD1
TGTGCCAGCAGTCCAGGGGGCAGGAGCAATCAGCCCCAGCATTTT
CASSPGGRSNQPQHF
>-|TRBJ2-5|TRBV11-2|-
TGTGCCAGCAGCCGGGACCTACAGGGGACCCAGTACTTC
CASSRDLQGTQYF
>-|TRBJ2-3|TRBV10-1|TRBD2
TGCGCCAGCAGTGAATTGGACGGACGACCGATACTAGCGGGGGGGAACAGCACAGATACGCAGTATTTT
CASSELDGRPILAGGNSTDTQYF
>once|TRBJ2-5|TRBV21-1|-
TGTGCCAGCAGCAAAGGCCAGGGTAGGAAGACCCAGTACTTC
CASSKGQGRKTQYF
>-|TRBJ2-1|TRBV9|-
TGTGCCAGCAGCGTAGGAGCGAATGAGCAGTTCTTC
CASSVGANEQFF
>-|TRBJ2-1|TRBV10-3|TRBD1
TGTGCCATCAGTGACCCTTCAACGGGACAGGCTTACAATGAGCAGTTCTTC
CAISDPSTGQAYNEQFF
>-|TRBJ1-2|TRBV11-2|TRBD1
TGTGCCAGCAGCTTATTAGGGGGCTCGGTTGGCTACACCTTC
CASSLLGGSVGYTF
>-|TRBJ2-5|TRBV7-9|TRBD1
TGTGCCAGCAGCTTAGGGGCCTCCGGGACAGGGGGCTTGGAGACCCAGTACTTC
CASSLGASGTGGLETQYF
>once|TRBJ1-1|TRBV6-2/TRBV6-3|TRBD1
TGTGCCAGCAGTAGGAGGGACAGCCAGAACACTGAAGCTTTCTTT
CASSRRDSQNTEAFF
>-|TRBJ1-2|TRBV6-2/TRBV6-3|-
TGTGCCAGCAGTTTCGCCAGAACTAACTATGGCTACACCTTC
CASSFARTNYGYTF
>-|TRBJ2-1|TRBV18|-
TGTGCCAGCTCACCATTTGGGGGGGCAGGTGATGAGCAGTTCTTC
CASSPFGGAGDEQFF
>-|TRBJ2-7|TRBV30|-
TGTGCCTGGAGACGATCAGGAGGCTACGAGCAGTACTTC
CAWRRSGGYEQYF
>-|TRBJ1-1|TRBV7-2|TRBD1
TGTGCCAGCAGCCCTGACAGGGAAACTGAAGCTTTCTTT
CASSPDRETEAFF
>-|TRBJ2-3|TRBV4-1|TRBD2
TGCGCCAGCAGCCAAGATCAGGGACTAGGTACAGATACGCAGTATTTT
CASSQDQGLGTDTQYF
>-|TRBJ2-1|TRBV5-4|TRBD2
TGTGCCAGCAGCTTGGAAGCTAGCGGGGTGGAAGAGCAGTTCTTC
CASSLEASGVEEQFF
>-|TRBJ1-2|TRBV7-2|-
TGTGCCAGCAGCAACTTTAACTATGGCTACACCTTC
CASSNFNYGYTF
>-|TRBJ2-2|TRBV6-6|-
TGTGCCAGCACCAACGGGGTTTACACCGGGGAGCTGTTTTTT
CASTNGVYTGELFF
>-|TRBJ2-1|TRBV5-4|TRBD2
TGTGCCAGCAGCTTGGAGGGACTAGCATCGGGTGGGCAGTTCTTC
CASSLEGLASGGQFF
>-|TRBJ1-1|TRBV19|TRBD1
TGTGCCAGTAGTAGAACAGGGGTGGACACTGAAGCTTTCTTT
CASSRTGVDTEAFF
>-|TRBJ1-4|TRBV5-1|-
TGCGCCAGCAGTAACCGGGAGTTATCAACTAATGAAAAACTGTTTTTT
CASSNRELSTNEKLFF